What follows are 17 T cell receptor beta chains derived from one specimen sequenced in a study of vaccination effects on CD4 cells after COVID-19 (dated 2022 in TCRdb). Libraries were prepared through the immunoSEQ multiplex PCR assay. TCRdb holds this immuneACCESS table with in-frame rearrangements only. Some clones are missing; in checked studies, unresolved V genes explain under half, and the rest has no known cause. This sample has about 40,000 clones in its table, and 65% to 75% of those were observed once. The ten largest clonotypes hold 6% to 8.5% of the sample. After more than nine days of culture, CD4+ T cells were isolated with the EasySep CD4+ T cell isolation kit. Each participant got two doses of an mRNA SARS-CoV-2 vaccine, either BNT162b2 or mRNA-1273. No antigens are known for them. Material: CD4+ T cells from PBMCs cultured without peptide, obtained after COVID-19 vaccination. The receptors were sampled from a human donor who received a COVID-19 vaccine.

This clone was found a few times. The chain recombines TRBV27 with TRBJ2-3; TRBD2 agrees at 7 bases. The CDR3 runs 16 residues. Germline trimming cut 5 bases from V and 1 base from J; bases unmatched to any gene: 9. CDR1 is MNHEY, CDR2 SMNVEV, per germline (reference sequence). CDR3 in DNA: TGTGCCAGCAGTCCCTCTAGCGGCCAACGCACAGATACGCAGTATTTT. Protein sequence: CASSPSSGQRTDTQYF.

For the CDR3, the DNA is TGTGCCAGCAGTTTCCTGTCGGCAGCTGAAGCTTTCTTT. It specifies CASSFLSAAEAFF. The rearrangement links TRBV27 to TRBJ1-1; no reliable D call. Trimming pared 3 bases from V and 6 bases from J, leaving 11 bases between. Germline V CDR1 and CDR2: MNHEY, SMNVEV (reference sequence). The CDR3 loop spans 13 amino acids.

This chain joins TRBV18 and TRBJ2-1; no reliable D call. Trimming took 3 bases from V and 6 from J, leaving 18 bases between them. The CDR3 extends over 16 amino acids. Looked up from germline, CDR1 is KGHSH and CDR2 is LQKENI. This chain's CDR3 is CASSPQPSLSSNEQFF. CDR3 DNA: TGTGCCAGCTCACCCCAACCCTCCCTATCTAGCAATGAGCAGTTCTTC.

The rearrangement uses TRBV4-1 and TRBJ2-6, with D perhaps TRBD1 (7 bases). CDR3 length equals 17 residues. V was shortened by 5 bases and J by 0 bases, with 14 bases between the two germline ends. CDR1 is MGHRA and CDR2 is YSYEKL in the germline V gene. CDR3 nucleotide sequence: TGCGCCAGCAGCGCGGGACAGCTGGTCTCTGGGGCCAACGTCCTGACTTTC. Protein product: CASSAGQLVSGANVLTF.

This clone was picked up one time. The rearrangement links TRBV5-4 to TRBJ2-5; 7 bases line up with TRBD2. Germline CDR1 reads SGHNT; CDR2 reads YYREEE (reference sequence). Trimming at V came to 4 bases and at J to 7 bases, leaving 13 bases not matched to a gene. The CDR3 has 15 residues. DNA for the CDR3: TGTGCCAGCAGCCCCCGTGGGGGGGACGGGGGGACCCAGTACTTC. Protein sequence: CASSPRGGDGGTQYF.

The table lists this clone with a few counts. V and J are TRBV2 and TRBJ2-7, with D perhaps being TRBD1 or TRBD2 (6 bases each). Germline V gene sequence: CDR1 SNHLY, CDR2 FYNNEI. The CDR3 has 16 amino acids. Trimming cost V 6 bases and J 7 bases, with 25 bases left between them. CDR3 residues: CASRGRLWDTLEEQYF. The CDR3 bases are TGTGCCAGCAGAGGGAGGTTGTGGGACACCCTAGAGGAGCAGTACTTC.

CDR3 loop: CASSYSSGGYGYTF. The CDR3 bases are TGTGCCAGCAGTTACTCTTCAGGGGGCTATGGCTACACCTTC. V and J are TRBV6-5 and TRBJ1-2; TRBD1 agrees at 7 bases. The trim removed 0 bases at V and 4 bases at J, leaving 2 bases unmatched. Germline-derived CDR1 and CDR2 are MNHEY and SVGAGI. The CDR3 extends over 14 amino acids.

This clone appeared a few times. V and J are TRBV19 and TRBJ1-6; a possible D gene is TRBD1 (5 bases). Germline CDR1 LNHDA, CDR2 SQIVND (reference sequence). Trimming stripped 5 bases from V and 8 bases from J, with 13 bases between. The CDR3 has 14 residues. The CDR3 DNA reads as TGTGCCAGTAGTGTGGGGGAGGCACATTCACCCCTCCACTTT. It yields the protein CASSVGEAHSPLHF.

The V call is TRBV12-3 or TRBV12-4, the J call TRBJ1-4; no clear D gene. CDR3 size: 13 residues. Trimming stripped 8 bases from V and 0 bases from J, with 7 bases between. The CDR3 loop reads CASQVATNEKLFF. The CDR3 nucleotides read TGTGCCAGCCAAGTTGCAACTAATGAAAAACTGTTTTTT.

V and J are TRBV29-1 and TRBJ2-1, with TRBD2 identical over 9 bases. V gave up 4 bases and J gave up 5 bases; unmatched junction bases: 6. The CDR3 spans 14 residues. From germline, CDR1 is SQVTM and CDR2 ANQGSEA. For the CDR3, the DNA is TGCAGCGTTGGAGTAGCGGGAGTCGACAATGAGCAGTTCTTC. Residues: CSVGVAGVDNEQFF.

The genes are TRBV27 and TRBJ2-7; weak D call: TRBD2 (5 bases). The V and J ends lost 4 bases and 2 bases respectively, with 18 bases between them. The CDR3 extends over 16 amino acids. Germline V gene sequence: CDR1 MNHEY, CDR2 SMNVEV (reference sequence). The DNA for the CDR3 is TGTGCCAGCAGTTCCCCTCGACTACCCTCTCCCTACGAGCAGTACTTC. Protein: CASSSPRLPSPYEQYF.

This clone showed up just a few times. The V gene is TRBV12-2, the J gene TRBJ2-7; the table's D call, TRBD2, has no DNA check behind it. TRBV12-2 is assigned pseudogene status. The CDR3 runs 15 residues. The CDR3 bases are TGTGCAAGTCGCTTGCCGGTTCGGGGTGTATACGAGCAGTACTTC. Translation: CASRLPVRGVYEQYF.

The V gene is TRBV4-1, the J gene TRBJ2-5, with D perhaps matching TRBD2 (5 bases). CDR3 size: 15 residues. Trimming stripped 4 bases from V and 4 bases from J, with 16 bases between. Per the germline V gene, CDR1 is MGHRA and CDR2 is YSYEKL. The CDR3 spells CASSPEGARGETQYF. The DNA for the CDR3 is TGCGCCAGCAGCCCCGAGGGTGCACGGGGAGAGACCCAGTACTTC.

The chain combines TRBV6-5 with TRBJ1-5; 7 nucleotides line up with TRBD1. CDR3 length: 13 residues. The V segment lost 5 bases and the J segment 7 bases; nucleotides outside the gene matches: 5. Germline lookup yields CDR1 MNHEY and CDR2 SVGAGI. The CDR3 sequence: CASSITGAQPQHF. CDR3 DNA: TGTGCCAGCAGTATTACAGGGGCCCAGCCCCAGCATTTT.

Only a few counts were recorded for this clone. This chain links TRBV19 with TRBJ1-6; D call uncertain. The CDR3 is 17 residues long. CDR1 and CDR2 (germline): LNHDA, SQIVND (reference sequence). The ends were cut back, 10 bases at V and 0 bases at J, with 19 bases in the middle. In DNA form, the CDR3 reads TGTGCCACTCGACCTAGCGTGGGGAGCTCCTATAATTCACCCCTCCACTTT. Amino acids: CATRPSVGSSYNSPLHF.

The chain is built from TRBV3-1 (or the pseudogene TRBV3-2) and TRBJ1-6; D possibly corresponds to TRBD1 (6 bases). CDR3 length equals 16 residues. The germline V and J ends were trimmed by 1 base and 6 bases, with 13 bases remaining between them. The germline V gene has CDR1 LGHDT and CDR2 YNNKEL (reference sequence). The CDR3 loop is CASSQGTAAVNSPLHF. For the CDR3, the DNA is TGTGCCAGCAGCCAAGGGACAGCCGCTGTTAATTCACCCCTCCACTTT.

V usage is TRBV3-1 (or the pseudogene TRBV3-2) and J usage is TRBJ1-2, with D possibly TRBD1 on 5 matching bases. Germline lookup yields CDR1 LGHDT and CDR2 YNNKEL (reference sequence). V was pared by 1 base and J by 1 base, with 13 bases between. The CDR3 is 16 residues long. CDR3 nucleotides: TGTGCCAGCAGCCAAGGAGGGTTGGGGGTTAACTATGGCTACACCTTC. It encodes CASSQGGLGVNYGYTF.